Presented here are 27 T cell receptor beta chains from one specimen sequenced in a study of vaccination and CD4 T cells after COVID-19. These receptors are not linked to any known antigen. Noted treatment: roughly ten-day PBMC culture with coronavirus spike peptide pools or control peptides (ViraFEST assay). An Oncomine TCR Beta short-read assay was used to sequence the DNA from cultured CD4+ T cells. TCRdb reprocessed the PCR reads with MiXCR, giving one entry per CDR3 protein. Here the sample spans some 10,000 distinct CDR3 sequences, approximately 60% being singletons. The sequenced sample consisted of CD4+ T cells from blood, cultured in vitro. These receptors originate from a human donor who had recovered from COVID-19.

On this clonotype itself: The junction differs from germline at one of its ends, possibly a read error. The genes are TRBV19 and TRBJ2-5; weak D call: TRBD2 (5 bases). CDR3 size: 15 residues. Germline CDR1 and CDR2: LNHDA and SQIVND (reference sequence). The CDR3 sequence is CASSTGEGFQGTQYF. The CDR3 DNA follows: TGTGCCAGTAGTACCGGGGAAGGCTTTCAAGGGACCCAGTACTTC. The full variable domain, completed using reference TRBV19 and TRBJ2-5, is DGGITQSPKYLFRKEGQNVTLSCEQNLNHDAMYWYRQDPGQGLRLIYYSQIVNDFQKGDIAEGYSVSREKKESFPLTVTSAQKNPTAFYLCASSTGEGFQGTQYFGPGTRLLVL.

The chain is built from TRBV6-5 and TRBJ1-5; D ambiguous. The germline gives CDR1 MNHEY, CDR2 SVGAGI. The CDR3 spans 15 residues. V lost 0 bases, J lost 5 bases, and 11 bases lay in between. The CDR3 DNA reads as TGTGCCAGCAGTTACTCGACACAGCCTCATCAGCCCCAGCATTTT. Amino acid sequence: CASSYSTQPHQPQHF.

This chain connects TRBV7-2 to TRBJ1-1; tentative D call: TRBD1 (6 bases). V lost 2 bases, J lost 4 bases, and 11 bases lay in between. The CDR3 sequence is 14 residues long. Germline V gene sequence: CDR1 SGHTA, CDR2 FQGNSA. The CDR3 region is CASSLNLQGTEAFF. The CDR3, as DNA: TGTGCCAGCAGCTTAAATTTACAGGGCACTGAAGCTTTCTTT.

This chain uses TRBV25-1 with TRBJ2-1; 10 bases fit TRBD2. From germline, CDR1 is MGHDK and CDR2 SYGVNS. The CDR3 is 15 residues long. V lost 5 bases, J lost 3 bases, and 4 bases stayed unmatched. The CDR3 bases are TGTGCCAGCAGTTTAAGCGGGAGGGGCTACAATGAGCAGTTCTTC. Translation: CASSLSGRGYNEQFF.

The chain employs TRBV7-2 and TRBJ2-1; D call uncertain. The CDR3 extends over 14 amino acids. Germline CDR1 and CDR2: SGHTA and FQGNSA. Trimming left V 5 bases short and J 8 bases short, with 16 bases between. CDR3 DNA sequence: TGTGCCAGCAGCCCCGTGGGGATGAAGGATGAGCAGTTCTTC. Translated, it gives CASSPVGMKDEQFF.

J is TRBJ2-7 and V is TRBV5-1; D not certain. This CDR3 contains 13 residues. The V end lost 4 bases, the J end lost 4 bases, and 12 bases lay between the germline ends. Germline V gene sequence: CDR1 SGHRS, CDR2 YFSETQ. The CDR3 spells CASSLGGVYEQYF. CDR3 DNA sequence: TGCGCCAGCAGCCTGGGTGGGGTGTACGAGCAGTACTTC.

The chain employs TRBV6-2 or TRBV6-3 and TRBJ2-1, with TRBD2 matching over 14 bases. The CDR3 covers 17 residues. The ends lost 2 bases at V and 8 bases at J; junction bases unmatched: 8. Germline CDR1 and CDR2: MNHEY and SVGEGT. CDR3 amino acids: CASSYPTSGGAWDEQFF. CDR3 coding DNA: TGTGCCAGCAGTTACCCGACTAGCGGGGGGGCGTGGGATGAGCAGTTCTTC.

This rearrangement joins TRBV6-5 to TRBJ1-6; tentative D call: TRBD1 (5 bases). CDR3 length: 15 amino acids. Trimming left V 2 bases short and J 6 bases short, with 11 bases between. Germline V gene lookup returns CDR1 MNHEY and CDR2 SVGAGI. The CDR3, as DNA: TGTGCCAGCAGTTACGAAGGGGTAACTAATTCACCCCTCCACTTT. It codes for CASSYEGVTNSPLHF.

The V gene is TRBV25-1, the J gene TRBJ2-5; D is uncertain. This CDR3 spans 14 amino acids. Deletions cut 3 bases from V and 4 bases from J, with 12 bases between. The germline V gene has CDR1 MGHDK and CDR2 SYGVNS. The CDR3 DNA sequence: TGTGCCAGCAGTGATTATTACGACGGAGAGACCCAGTACTTC. Translated: CASSDYYDGETQYF.

The chain links TRBV5-1 to TRBJ1-6; D is perhaps TRBD1 (5 bases). The CDR3 is 14 residues long. Germline assignment: CDR1 SGHRS and CDR2 YFSETQ. V lost 0 bases to trimming and J lost 8 bases, with 9 bases between them. CDR3 coding DNA: TGCGCCAGCAGCTTGGACGACAGCGATTCACCCCTCCACTTT. It encodes CASSLDDSDSPLHF.

The chain links TRBV20-1 to TRBJ1-2; D unresolved. Trimming removed 3 bases from V and 8 bases from J, with 10 bases in between. Germline CDR1 DFQATT, CDR2 SNEGSKA (reference sequence). The CDR3 runs to 11 residues. The CDR3 DNA follows: TGCAGTGCTAGCGACCCTCCCGGCTACACCTTC. This translates into CSASDPPGYTF.

This rearrangement joins TRBV7-9 to TRBJ2-3, with TRBD2 identical over 13 bases. The CDR3 totals 16 residues. J gave up 1 base and V 4 bases, and 2 bases lay outside the gene matches. Germline V gives CDR1 SEHNR, CDR2 FQNEAQ (reference sequence). The CDR3 sequence is CASSSGLAGRTDTQYF. DNA for the CDR3: TGTGCCAGCAGCTCGGGACTAGCGGGACGCACAGATACGCAGTATTTT.

The V gene is TRBV24-1, the J gene TRBJ2-2; 8 positions agree with TRBD1. V trimming: 3 bases; J trimming: 1 base; junction bases outside the gene matches: 3. The CDR3 has 16 amino acids. Germline-derived CDR1 and CDR2 are KGHDR and SFDVKD. For the CDR3, the DNA is TGTGCCACCAGTGATACCGGACAGGGGAACACCGGGGAGCTGTTTTTT. Translating it yields CATSDTGQGNTGELFF.

This sequence joins TRBV18 and TRBJ2-5; D could derive from TRBD1 or TRBD2 (6 bases each). Germline lookup yields CDR1 KGHSH and CDR2 LQKENI. V dropped 6 bases and J dropped 4 bases, with 12 bases sitting between them. This CDR3 contains 13 residues. The CDR3 loop reads CASSRRGGETQYF. In nucleotides, the CDR3 is TGTGCCAGCTCGCGCAGGGGAGGAGAGACCCAGTACTTC.

CDR3 sequence reads: CASSISGLAGRPIQYF. The CDR3 DNA sequence: TGTGCCAGTAGTATATCTGGACTAGCGGGGAGGCCCATTCAGTACTTC. The chain combines TRBV19 with TRBJ2-4, with 12 bases aligning to TRBD2. Germline CDR1 and CDR2: LNHDA and SQIVND (reference sequence). This CDR3 comprises 16 residues. V lost 2 bases, J lost 9 bases, and 8 bases stayed unmatched. Full variable domain (rest looked up from reference TRBV19 and TRBJ2-4): DGGITQSPKYLFRKEGQNVTLSCEQNLNHDAMYWYRQDPGQGLRLIYYSQIVNDFQKGDIAEGYSVSREKKESFPLTVTSAQKNPTAFYLCASSISGLAGRPIQYFGAGTRLSVL.

This chain connects TRBV28 to TRBJ1-2; TRBD1 matches at 9 bases. Germline values: CDR1 MDHEN, CDR2 SYDVKM. Trimming cost V 6 bases and J 6 bases; bases outside gene matches: 14. The CDR3 consists of 16 residues. CDR3 sequence reads: CASRASTGGGRDGYTF. The DNA for the CDR3 is TGTGCCAGCAGAGCCAGCACAGGGGGCGGCCGGGATGGCTACACCTTC.

The chain joins TRBV29-1 to TRBJ1-2; the match to TRBD1 covers 7 bases. The CDR3 extends over 12 amino acids. The germline gives CDR1 SQVTM, CDR2 ANQGSEA. The V gene end was trimmed by 5 bases and the J gene end by 5 bases; junction bases not matched to a gene: 5. CDR3 protein: CSVSGQRYGYTF. The CDR3 DNA reads as TGCAGCGTTTCGGGACAGAGATATGGCTACACCTTC.

V usage is TRBV20-1 and J usage is TRBJ2-1, with D perhaps TRBD1 (6 bases). The CDR3 has 12 residues. Deletions cut 5 bases from V and 8 bases from J, with 13 bases between. The germline V gene has CDR1 DFQATT and CDR2 SNEGSKA (reference sequence). The CDR3 is CSAPDRSDEQFF. In nucleotides, the CDR3 is TGCAGTGCTCCAGACAGGTCCGATGAGCAGTTCTTC.

The chain combines TRBV6-1 with TRBJ2-1; TRBD1 agrees at 8 bases. This CDR3 region has 13 residues. V was pared by 6 bases and J by 2 bases, with 0 bases of the junction left unmatched. Germline V gene data show CDR1 as MNHNS and CDR2 as SASEGT. The chain's CDR3 is CASRDRAYNEQFF. As DNA, the CDR3 is TGTGCCAGCAGGGACAGGGCCTACAATGAGCAGTTCTTC.

This chain uses TRBV15 with TRBJ1-6; the D is unclear. The germline V and J ends were trimmed by 0 bases and 3 bases, with 6 bases remaining between them. The CDR3 has 15 amino acids. From germline, CDR1 is LNHNV and CDR2 YYDKDF (reference sequence). The CDR3 nucleotides are TGTGCCACCAGCAGAGATCCTTTCTATAATTCACCCCTCCACTTT. Translating gives CATSRDPFYNSPLHF. Full variable domain (outside the CDR3, taken from reference TRBV15 and TRBJ1-6): DAMVIQNPRYQVTQFGKPVTLSCSQTLNHNVMYWYQQKSSQAPKLLFHYYDKDFNNEADTPDNFQSRRPNTSFCFLDIRSPGLGDTAMYLCATSRDPFYNSPLHFGNGTRLTVT.

For the CDR3, the DNA is TGTGCCAGCAGGGGACAGGGGACGGGCTTATATGGCTACACCTTC. It encodes CASRGQGTGLYGYTF. V usage is TRBV28 and J usage is TRBJ1-2, with TRBD1 matching over 10 bases. This CDR3 region has 15 residues. V lost 6 bases and J lost 5; bases outside the gene matches: 9. Germline loops: CDR1 MDHEN, CDR2 SYDVKM.

The chain is built from TRBV6-1 and TRBJ2-6, with D possibly being TRBD2 (6 bases). Trimming left V 8 bases short and J 0 bases short, with 8 bases between. This CDR3 is built from 14 residues. Germline V CDR1 and CDR2: MNHNS, SASEGT. The CDR3 loop reads CASGGGSGANVLTF. The CDR3 DNA follows: TGTGCCAGCGGGGGAGGCTCTGGGGCCAACGTCCTGACTTTC.

This chain links TRBV2 with TRBJ1-2; D may be TRBD1 (6 bases). Trimming removed 4 bases from V and 4 bases from J, with 10 bases in between. The germline V gene encodes CDR1 SNHLY and CDR2 FYNNEI. The CDR3 runs 13 residues. The CDR3 nucleotides are TGTGCCAGCAGTGGGCAGGGGATCTATGGCTACACCTTC. As protein: CASSGQGIYGYTF.

The V gene is TRBV6-5, the J gene TRBJ2-7, with TRBD1 matching over 8 bases. The length of the CDR3 is 15 residues. The junction had 3 bases not matched to a gene; V was cut back by 2 bases and J by 0 bases. CDR1 and CDR2 from the germline V gene are MNHEY and SVGAGI. Written as DNA, the CDR3 is TGTGCCAGCAGTTACGGTGGGACAGGCTCCTACGAGCAGTACTTC. It specifies CASSYGGTGSYEQYF.

This chain joins TRBV12-3 or TRBV12-4 and TRBJ2-4; D may correspond to TRBD1 or TRBD2 (5 bases each). The CDR3 sequence is 15 residues long. V was pared by 6 bases and J by 3 bases, with 15 bases between. The CDR3 DNA reads TGTGCCAGCAGCTTATCATTTGGGGGCAAAAACATTCAGTACTTC. Residues: CASSLSFGGKNIQYF.

The CDR3, as DNA: TGTGCCAGCAGTTTCCAAGCGGGGGTGGTCAATGAGCAGTTCTTC. It translates to CASSFQAGVVNEQFF. This sequence joins TRBV7-2 and TRBJ2-1, with 8 bases identical to TRBD2. V shed 6 bases and J 6 bases; nucleotides not matched to a gene: 10. Germline CDR1 SGHTA, CDR2 FQGNSA. CDR3 length: 15 amino acids.

V and J are TRBV5-4 and TRBJ2-3; no firm D call. This CDR3 contains 13 residues. Germline V gives CDR1 SGHNT, CDR2 YYREEE (reference sequence). Trimming pared 4 bases from V and 1 base from J, leaving 7 bases between. The CDR3 DNA sequence: TGTGCCAGCAGCGGTGAACGCACAGATACGCAGTATTTT. Translating it yields CASSGERTDTQYF.